This T cell receptor beta chain was obtained from a study of blood T cell repertoires in COVID-19. The V end lost 1 base, the J end lost 1 base, and 7 bases lay between the germline ends. This CDR3 comprises 14 residues. CDR1 is MGHRA, CDR2 YSYEKL, per germline. The sample holds one count of this clone. Only in-frame clones appear in the TCRdb table, and some are missing; sequencing was by immunoSEQ multiplex PCR. The sample consists of about 200,000 clones, around 84% of them appearing once. This chain uses TRBV4-1 with TRBJ1-2; tentatively, D is TRBD1 (5 bases). The TCR was taken from a human donor in a cohort sampled during active COVID-19. The sequencing sample was made of peripheral blood. Here the CDR3 reads CASSQGTSNYGYTF. The DNA for the CDR3 is TGCGCCAGCAGCCAAGGGACAAGTAACTATGGCTACACCTTC.